Following are 13 T cell receptor beta chains from one sample sequenced in a study of T cell responses to AZD1222 COVID-19 vaccine. TCRdb's table, derived via immunoSEQ multiplex PCR, lists solely in-frame clones and lacks some. In the table there are around 150,000 clones, 90% to 95% of which are singletons. The material was peripheral blood, obtained 28 days after the second AZD1222 dose. All receptors derive from an adult who received the AZD1222 COVID-19 vaccine.

The chain joins TRBV2 to TRBJ1-2; a possible D gene is TRBD1 (6 bases). The germline V gene encodes CDR1 SNHLY and CDR2 FYNNEI. Trimming removed 5 bases from V and 5 bases from J, with 12 bases in between. This CDR3 contains 13 residues. CDR3 residues: CASSLDRSYGYTF. In DNA form, the CDR3 reads TGTGCCAGCAGTCTGGACAGATCATATGGCTACACCTTC. Based on the CDR3 plus reference TRBV2 and TRBJ1-2, the full variable domain is EPEVTQTPSHQVTQMGQEVILRCVPISNHLYFYWYRQILGQKVEFLVSFYNNEISEKSEIFDDQFSVERPDGSNFTLKIRSTKLEDSAMYFCASSLDRSYGYTFGSGTRLTVV.

The count of this clone is one. The chain links TRBV13 to TRBJ1-3; 11 bases agree with TRBD1. The CDR3 is 16 residues long. The V gene's germline CDR1 is PRHDT and CDR2 FYEKMQ (reference sequence). J gave up 4 bases and V 1 base, and 3 bases lay outside the gene matches. CDR3 DNA sequence: TGTGCCAGCAGCTTAGCTGGGACAGGGGGAGGAAACACCATATATTTT. Protein: CASSLAGTGGGNTIYF.

The V gene is TRBV27, the J gene TRBJ2-7; D is unclear. Germline CDR1 MNHEY, CDR2 SMNVEV (reference sequence). V lost 3 bases and J 7 bases, leaving 10 bases between the germline ends. This CDR3 spans 12 amino acids. This chain's CDR3 is CASSFLGHEQYF. The CDR3 coding sequence is TGTGCCAGCAGTTTCTTAGGGCATGAGCAGTACTTC.

The rearrangement joins TRBV3-1 (or the pseudogene TRBV3-2) to TRBJ1-2, with 10 positions matching TRBD1. CDR1 and CDR2 (germline): LGHDT, YNNKEL (reference sequence). The junction had 6 bases not matched to a gene; V was cut back by 4 bases and J by 4 bases. The CDR3 is made up of 15 amino acids. CDR3 nucleotide sequence: TGTGCCAGCAGCCCCCGACAGGGGGCCTTCTATGGCTACACCTTC. Translating gives CASSPRQGAFYGYTF.

The chain couples TRBV7-9 to TRBJ2-7; D may match TRBD1 or TRBD2 (5 bases each). The length of the CDR3 is 13 residues. Germline V gene sequence: CDR1 SEHNR, CDR2 FQNEAQ (reference sequence). Trimming took 10 bases from V and 6 from J, leaving 19 bases between them. The CDR3 DNA reads as TGTGCCACCACGGCAGGGACGTTCCGCGAGCAGTACTTC. The encoded protein is CATTAGTFREQYF.

The rearrangement links TRBV6-1 to TRBJ1-6; D is uncertain. The germline V and J ends were trimmed by 3 bases and 7 bases, with 19 bases remaining between them. Germline CDR1 MNHNS, CDR2 SASEGT. CDR3 length: 17 residues. The CDR3 sequence is CASSEYLTKRGNSPLHF. The CDR3 nucleotides are TGTGCCAGCAGTGAGTATCTCACGAAACGCGGGAATTCACCCCTCCACTTT.

This clone was observed a single time. The chain has TRBV6-5 and TRBJ2-1; D not resolved. The CDR3 loop spans 15 amino acids. Trimming left V 0 bases short and J 4 bases short, with 10 bases between. The germline gives CDR1 MNHEY, CDR2 SVGAGI. CDR3 sequence: CASSYSIGIYNEQFF. For the CDR3, the DNA is TGTGCCAGCAGTTACTCGATTGGGATTTACAATGAGCAGTTCTTC.

Concerning this clone itself: The sample holds other DNA sequences that translate to the same CDR3. J is TRBJ2-1 and V is TRBV9, with D uncertain. The CDR3 covers 15 residues. Trimming removed 0 bases at V and 0 bases at J, with 7 bases between. Per germline, CDR1 SGDLS and CDR2 YYNGEE. The CDR3 sequence: CASSVAGASYNEQFF. DNA for the CDR3: TGTGCCAGCAGCGTAGCAGGTGCCTCCTACAATGAGCAGTTCTTC.

The chain recombines TRBV3-1 (or the pseudogene TRBV3-2) with TRBJ1-2; no clear D gene. The V gene's germline CDR1 is LGHDT and CDR2 YNNKEL (reference sequence). Trimming took off 4 bases at V and 3 bases at J, with 12 bases between the two ends. The CDR3 has 14 residues. This CDR3 is CASSPAGSDYGYTF. In nucleotides, the CDR3 is TGTGCCAGCAGCCCCGCGGGAAGCGACTATGGCTACACCTTC.

This clone has a single count. V usage is TRBV7-2 and J usage is TRBJ2-2; maybe TRBD2 (5 bases). CDR3 length: 15 amino acids. Germline-derived CDR1 and CDR2 are SGHTA and FQGNSA. Trimming pared 5 bases from V and 0 bases from J, leaving 10 bases between. The CDR3 here is CASSGLGTNTGELFF. DNA for the CDR3: TGTGCCAGCAGCGGGCTCGGGACGAACACCGGGGAGCTGTTTTTT.

The rearrangement links TRBV24-1 to TRBJ1-1; D not resolved. CDR3 length: 14 residues. Germline V gene sequence: CDR1 KGHDR, CDR2 SFDVKD. V was cut by 2 bases and J by 0 bases, with 6 bases left in between. The CDR3 protein is CATSDSGMNTEAFF. Here the CDR3 DNA reads TGTGCCACCAGTGATTCAGGTATGAACACTGAAGCTTTCTTT.

This clone was detected once. V usage is TRBV10-3 and J usage is TRBJ2-2, with unresolved D. V gave up 6 bases and J gave up 4 bases, with 15 bases separating them. The germline CDR1 and CDR2 sequences are ENHRY and SYGVKD. The CDR3 length is 15 residues. The CDR3: CAIRPRDDGTGELFF. The CDR3 nucleotides read TGTGCCATCAGACCTAGGGATGACGGCACCGGGGAGCTGTTTTTT.

The chain has TRBV19 and TRBJ2-2; 8 bases agree with TRBD2. The CDR3 is made up of 15 amino acids. Trimming cost V 4 bases and J 5 bases; bases outside gene matches: 6. Germline V lookup: CDR1 LNHDA, CDR2 SQIVND (reference sequence). CDR3 nucleotide sequence: TGTGCCAGTAGTACCGGGACTAGGGGAACCGGGGAGCTGTTTTTT. Protein: CASSTGTRGTGELFF.